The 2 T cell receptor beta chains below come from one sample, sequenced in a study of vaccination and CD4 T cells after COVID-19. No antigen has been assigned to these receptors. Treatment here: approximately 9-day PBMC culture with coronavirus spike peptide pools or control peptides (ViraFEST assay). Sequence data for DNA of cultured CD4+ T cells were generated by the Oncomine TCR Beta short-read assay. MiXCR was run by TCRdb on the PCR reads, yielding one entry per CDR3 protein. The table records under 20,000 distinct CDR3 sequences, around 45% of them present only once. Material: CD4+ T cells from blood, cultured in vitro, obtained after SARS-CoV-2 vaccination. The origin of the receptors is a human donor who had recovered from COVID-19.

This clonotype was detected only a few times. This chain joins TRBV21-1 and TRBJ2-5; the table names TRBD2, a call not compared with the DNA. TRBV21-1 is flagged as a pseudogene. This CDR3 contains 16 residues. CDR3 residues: CASSDLLAGAGETQYF. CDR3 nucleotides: TGTGCCAGCAGCGACCTACTAGCGGGAGCTGGGGAGACCCAGTACTTC.

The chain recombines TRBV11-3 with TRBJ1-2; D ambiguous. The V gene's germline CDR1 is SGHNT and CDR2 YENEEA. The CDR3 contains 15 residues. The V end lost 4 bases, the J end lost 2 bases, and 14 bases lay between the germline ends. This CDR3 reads CASSSRGGVNYGYTF. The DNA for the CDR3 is TGTGCCAGCAGCTCCCGCGGCGGGGTAAACTATGGCTACACCTTC.